This T cell receptor beta chain was observed in a study of vaccination effects on CD4 cells after COVID-19. General study findings and limits: There was marked clonal contraction among infection- and vaccine-induced clones late after vaccination.

Here immunoSEQ multiplex PCR was the method, and the copy in TCRdb shows in-frame clones only, minus some. The sample holds over 9,000 clones, around four fifths seen once. As regards this clone: Antigen: not known.

There are 13 residues in the CDR3. V lost 2 bases to trimming and J lost 3 bases, with 8 bases between them. The germline V gene encodes CDR1 ENHRY and CDR2 SYGVKD. With about 9 days of culture completed, CD4+ T cells were isolated. Two-dose BNT162b2 or mRNA-1273 vaccination was given to participants. On both days 3 and 7, half of the culture medium was replaced with IL-2 medium. The sequence was obtained from a human donor who received a COVID-19 vaccine. The sample was CD4+ T cells from PBMCs cultured without peptide, taken after COVID-19 vaccination. The chain recombines TRBV10-3 with TRBJ2-7, with D unresolved. CDR3 amino acids: CAISENNLYEQYF. The CDR3 DNA follows: TGTGCCATCAGTGAGAACAACCTCTACGAGCAGTACTTC.